This T cell receptor beta chain is from a study of blood T cell repertoires in COVID-19. The wider study: COVID-19 samples from acute and convalescent phases originated in the United States, Italy and Spain.

The V end was cut by 6 bases, the J end by 6 bases, with 8 bases between. Germline-derived CDR1 and CDR2 are DFQATT and SNEGSKA (reference sequence). CDR3 length: 10 amino acids. Methods used by the authors: Reference gene primer amplification in the assay estimated nucleated cell counts. Assay used: immunoSEQ multiplex PCR; TCRdb lists only in-frame clones, some missing. The V and J calls and clone size were taken over from that table, and D and trimming were inferred from the DNA. The sample carries approximately 140,000 clones, 85% to 90% recorded once. This sequence was found in a man in his forties or fifties with active or convalescent COVID-19. The V gene is TRBV20-1, the J gene TRBJ1-2; D gene ambiguous. Sequenced: peripheral blood. For the CDR3, the DNA is TGCAGTGCGCGGGAGGATGGCTACACCTTC. Translation gives CSAREDGYTF.